This T cell receptor beta chain was sequenced in a study of cytomegalovirus exposure and HLA in healthy donors. General observations from the study: With further analysis later on, most CMV-associated TCR beta chains appeared HLA-restricted. A prior analysis recorded that most TCR beta V segments were productive about 87% or about 30% of the time. Trimming of TCR beta V- and J-genes showed a link, identified in a later analysis, to a missense DCLRE1C variant.

PCR employed 60 Vbeta and 13 Jbeta primers. Sequencing was performed with immunoSEQ multiplex PCR; in TCRdb, only in-frame clones are kept and a portion is missing. In the table there are under 130,000 clones, 75% to 85% of which are singletons. On this clone: Its antigen is unidentified. Germline and junction disagree at one end, which may indicate a read error.

At the time of sampling, donors were nominally healthy, though unrecorded immune exposures were likely. Germline CDR1 SNHLY, CDR2 FYNNEI. The CDR3 covers 15 residues. The sequence was collected from a woman between 18 and 29 years old in good health and CMV-seropositive. The sequencing input was PBMCs. The J gene is TRBJ2-1, the V gene TRBV2, with 12 bases identical to TRBD2. The CDR3 coding sequence is TGTGCCAGCACTGCATGGACTAGCGGGATAACCCCCGGGGTCTTC. It is translated as CASTAWTSGITPGVF.